The TCR beta chain under discussion was sequenced for a study of T cell changes during pregnancy in multiple sclerosis. Trimming took 7 bases from V and 5 from J, leaving 25 bases between them. The V gene's germline CDR1 is MDHEN and CDR2 SYDVKM. CDR3 length: 17 amino acids. Generated by immunoSEQ multiplex PCR, the TCRdb table keeps only in-frame clones and is missing some. The repertoire includes some 77,000 clones, about 89% of them detected once, and less than 2.5% sits in the top ten. This chain links TRBV28 with TRBJ2-3; the D gene is possibly TRBD2 (7 bases). Sequenced here: peripheral blood, sampled before pregnancy. The TCR sequence derives from a female donor with multiple sclerosis, enrolled in a pregnancy study. The CDR3 here is CASTLPRGRGAEDTQYF. The CDR3 region has the DNA TGTGCCAGCACCCTACCCAGGGGTCGGGGGGCTGAAGATACGCAGTATTTT.